The 25 T cell receptor beta chains below come from one sample, sequenced in a study of cytomegalovirus exposure and HLA in healthy donors. PCR amplification relied on 60 Vbeta primers (plus 13 Jbeta primers). This table comes from immunoSEQ multiplex PCR, and its TCRdb copy is limited to in-frame clones, with some not included. The table includes 95,000 to 100,000 clones, more than 70% detected once. The material sequenced was PBMCs. The origin of the receptors is a man younger than 45 in good health and CMV-seronegative.

This clone occurred a few times. The V gene is TRBV11-2, the J gene TRBJ2-5; D gene uncertain. Germline V gene lookup returns CDR1 SGHAT and CDR2 FQNNGV. Trimming stripped 5 bases from V and 4 bases from J, with 11 bases between. CDR3 length: 13 amino acids. The CDR3 loop reads CASSQVPGETQYF. The CDR3 DNA sequence: TGTGCCAGCAGCCAGGTTCCAGGAGAGACCCAGTACTTC.

The V call is TRBV7-9, the J call TRBJ1-6; 12 nucleotides agree with TRBD1. The CDR3 is 16 amino acids. Unmatched junction bases numbered 5, after V lost 4 bases and J lost 7 bases. Germline CDR1 and CDR2: SEHNR and FQNEAQ (reference sequence). The CDR3: CASSSGQGAQNSPLHF. CDR3 DNA sequence: TGTGCCAGCAGCTCGGGACAGGGGGCGCAGAATTCACCCCTCCACTTT.

This clone was counted between two and nine times. The same CDR3 also results from other DNA sequences found in this sample. The chain uses TRBV28 and TRBJ2-7, with D possibly being TRBD1 (5 bases). This CDR3 comprises 12 residues. Trimming cost V 3 bases and J 7 bases, with 10 bases left between them. Germline lookup yields CDR1 MDHEN and CDR2 SYDVKM. The CDR3 sequence is CASSFEGAEQYF. The CDR3 nucleotides read TGTGCCAGCAGTTTTGAAGGGGCAGAGCAGTACTTC.

V usage is TRBV11-3 and J usage is TRBJ2-2; no firm D call. Between the trimmed V and J ends, which lost 4 bases and 5 bases, there was a span of 8 bases. The CDR3 runs 13 residues. CDR1 and CDR2 (germline): SGHNT, YENEEA. In DNA, the CDR3 is TGTGCCAGCAGCTCTCTATCGACCGGGGAGCTGTTTTTT. Translating gives CASSSLSTGELFF.

The V call is TRBV28, the J call TRBJ1-1; no clear D gene. The V end was cut by 5 bases, the J end by 2 bases, with 9 bases between. Germline lookup yields CDR1 MDHEN and CDR2 SYDVKM. This CDR3 region has 13 residues. DNA of the CDR3: TGTGCCAGCAGTCCGGGTCGAAACACTGAAGCTTTCTTT. The encoded protein is CASSPGRNTEAFF.

The gene calls are TRBV4-3 and TRBJ2-3, with TRBD2 matching 9 bases. Germline V gives CDR1 LGHNA, CDR2 YSLEER. Trimming removed 4 bases from V and 6 bases from J; junction bases left unmatched: 11. This CDR3 comprises 16 residues. CDR3 DNA: TGCGCCAGCAGCCCGCAAATAGCGGGAGTCAGCGATACGCAGTATTTT. Residues: CASSPQIAGVSDTQYF.

The J gene is TRBJ2-7, the V gene TRBV7-6; D is perhaps TRBD1 (6 bases). The CDR3 extends over 12 amino acids. V shed 5 bases and J shed 5 bases, with 10 bases lying between them. Germline loops: CDR1 SGHVS, CDR2 FNYEAQ. As DNA, the CDR3 is TGTGCCAGCAGCCAACAGGGCAACGAGCAGTACTTC. Encoded protein: CASSQQGNEQYF.

The CDR3 sequence: CASSLGTSAHTDTQYF. CDR3 nucleotide sequence: TGTGCCAGCAGCCTTGGGACTAGCGCACACACAGATACGCAGTATTTT. V and J are TRBV9 and TRBJ2-3, with 10 bases that match TRBD2. Per germline, CDR1 SGDLS and CDR2 YYNGEE. The V segment lost 4 bases and the J segment 2 bases; nucleotides outside the gene matches: 7. The CDR3 is made up of 16 amino acids.

The V call is TRBV4-2, the J call TRBJ1-5, with D uncertain. V lost 0 bases and J lost 7, with 13 bases in between. The CDR3 totals 15 residues. Germline V gene sequence: CDR1 LGHNA, CDR2 YNFKEQ. Here the CDR3 reads CASSQEESGVQPQHF. The CDR3 coding sequence is TGTGCCAGCAGCCAAGAGGAAAGCGGGGTACAGCCCCAGCATTTT.

Only one count was recorded for this clone. Given the absence of the conserved phenylalanine or tryptophan at the CDR3 end, a read error is likely. The V gene is TRBV25-1, the J gene TRBJ1-5, with 9 positions matching TRBD1. The V gene's germline CDR1 is MGHDK and CDR2 SYGVNS. The V segment lost 6 bases and the J segment 8 bases; nucleotides outside the gene matches: 8. This CDR3 is built from 14 residues. CDR3 DNA sequence: TGTGCCAGCAGCCGCGGACAGGGGCGGGAGCCCCAGCATGTT. Protein product: CASSRGQGREPQHV.

This clone was picked up a small number of times. The chain is built from TRBV30 and TRBJ1-6; TRBD1 agrees at 9 bases. V lost 1 base and J lost 10; bases outside the gene matches: 5. This CDR3 is built from 14 residues. Germline-derived CDR1 and CDR2 are GTSNPN and SVGIG (reference sequence). The CDR3 bases are TGTGCCTGGAGTGCGGGACAGGGAGGATCACCCCTCCACTTT. Amino acid sequence: CAWSAGQGGSPLHF.

This chain links TRBV5-4 with TRBJ2-3; a possible D gene is TRBD2 (6 bases). V was shortened by 0 bases and J by 5 bases, with 7 bases between the two germline ends. The CDR3 is 13 residues long. Germline values: CDR1 SGHNT, CDR2 YYREEE (reference sequence). Here the CDR3 DNA reads TGTGCCAGCAGCTTGGTCGGGGGAGATACGCAGTATTTT. It translates to CASSLVGGDTQYF.

This chain connects TRBV9 to TRBJ2-1; 7 positions agree with TRBD2. CDR1 is SGDLS, CDR2 YYNGEE, per germline. The CDR3 runs to 16 residues. Germline trimming cut 5 bases from V and 5 bases from J; bases unmatched to any gene: 13. The CDR3 sequence is CASSPSGGLGHNEQFF. The CDR3 nucleotides are TGTGCCAGCAGTCCTAGCGGAGGGCTCGGACACAATGAGCAGTTCTTC. Full variable domain (outside the CDR3, taken from reference TRBV9 and TRBJ2-1): DSGVTQTPKHLITATGQRVTLRCSPRSGDLSVYWYQQSLDQGLQFLIQYYNGEERAKGNILERFSAQQFPDLHSELNLSSLELGDSALYFCASSPSGGLGHNEQFFGPGTRLTVL.

The chain joins TRBV7-8 to TRBJ1-4; TRBD1 aligns across 7 bases. Germline V gives CDR1 SGHVS, CDR2 FQNEAQ. Trimming at V came to 10 bases and at J to 5 bases, leaving 7 bases not matched to a gene. The CDR3 consists of 13 residues. The CDR3, as DNA: TGTGCCATCCGGGACAGAGGCAATGAAAAACTGTTTTTT. It is translated as CAIRDRGNEKLFF.

This clone was found a few times. CDR3 DNA sequence: TGTGCCTGGAGTGTAGGCCTAGCGACCAATGAGCAGTTCTTC. Its translation is CAWSVGLATNEQFF. The chain joins TRBV30 to TRBJ2-1; possibly TRBD2 for D (6 bases). CDR1 is GTSNPN and CDR2 is SVGIG in the germline V gene (reference sequence). The CDR3 runs to 14 residues. Trimming cost V 0 bases and J 6 bases, with 12 bases left between them.

The chain carries TRBV7-2 and TRBJ2-5; tentative D call: TRBD1 (7 bases). Per the germline V gene, CDR1 is SGHTA and CDR2 is FQGNSA. This CDR3 has 15 amino acids. V lost 3 bases and J lost 4, with 15 bases in between. As DNA, the CDR3 is TGTGCCAGCAGCTTCAGGGGGGCCGGCGGAGAGACCCAGTACTTC. Amino acid sequence: CASSFRGAGGETQYF.

The chain recombines TRBV5-1 with TRBJ1-1; D remains unclear. This CDR3 has 15 residues. V was cut by 2 bases and J by 2 bases, with 13 bases left in between. Germline CDR1 and CDR2: SGHRS and YFSETQ. CDR3 loop: CASSFSPGGNTEAFF. The CDR3 coding sequence is TGCGCCAGCAGCTTTTCTCCGGGAGGCAACACTGAAGCTTTCTTT.

The chain uses TRBV30 and TRBJ1-6; 10 nucleotides match TRBD1. The CDR3 totals 13 residues. Germline trimming cut 3 bases from V and 8 bases from J; bases unmatched to any gene: 1. Germline CDR1 and CDR2: GTSNPN and SVGIG (reference sequence). The CDR3 here is CAWSGTGDSPLHF. In nucleotides, the CDR3 is TGTGCCTGGAGCGGGACAGGGGATTCACCCCTCCACTTT.

The chain recombines TRBV7-8 with TRBJ2-2; 9 bases align to TRBD2. This CDR3 comprises 15 residues. With 6 bases clipped from V and 1 base from J, the junction kept 3 bases outside the gene matches. Germline V lookup: CDR1 SGHVS, CDR2 FQNEAQ. The CDR3 nucleotides are TGTGCCAGCAGTCGTAGCGGGAGGAACACCGGGGAGCTGTTTTTT. This sequence encodes CASSRSGRNTGELFF.

The rearrangement uses TRBV7-8 and TRBJ1-3; D is unclear. Per the germline V gene, CDR1 is SGHVS and CDR2 is FQNEAQ. V lost 3 bases, J lost 9 bases, and 6 bases lay in between. The CDR3 is made up of 11 amino acids. CDR3 sequence (DNA): TGTGCCAGCAGCTTTGGAGGCACCATATATTTT. Encoded protein: CASSFGGTIYF.

The V call is TRBV6-5, the J call TRBJ1-5; D remains ambiguous. The CDR3 loop spans 16 amino acids. Germline V gene lookup returns CDR1 MNHEY and CDR2 SVGAGI. With 3 bases removed from V and 0 bases from J, the gap between germline ends came to 12 bases. In nucleotides, the CDR3 is TGTGCCAGCAGTTATGCGGCAGACCGTAGCAATCAGCCCCAGCATTTT. Translated: CASSYAADRSNQPQHF.

The chain couples TRBV19 to TRBJ1-5; the match to TRBD1 covers 9 bases. V lost 7 bases, J lost 2 bases, and 6 bases stayed unmatched. This CDR3 region has 15 residues. The germline gives CDR1 LNHDA, CDR2 SQIVND (reference sequence). The CDR3 nucleotides read TGTGCCAGTACCCTACGGACAGGGGGCAATCAGCCCCAGCATTTT. Translation: CASTLRTGGNQPQHF.

The V and J genes are TRBV27 and TRBJ2-7; a possible D gene is TRBD2 (6 bases). Germline lookup yields CDR1 MNHEY and CDR2 SMNVEV (reference sequence). This CDR3 spans 13 amino acids. Trimming shortened V by 3 bases and J by 6 bases, and 12 bases separated the two germline ends. The CDR3 protein is CASSLSEAGEQYF. As DNA, the CDR3 is TGTGCCAGCAGTTTGTCTGAAGCGGGCGAGCAGTACTTC.

DNA for the CDR3: TGTGCCAGCAGCGACCAAAAAGCGGTGTCCTACAATGAGCAGTTCTTC. Translating gives CASSDQKAVSYNEQFF. The chain couples TRBV7-8 to TRBJ2-1; TRBD2 is a possible D gene (5 bases). There are 16 residues in the CDR3. V was cut by 5 bases and J by 1 base, with 15 bases left in between. Per germline, CDR1 SGHVS and CDR2 FQNEAQ.

The J gene is TRBJ2-7, the V gene TRBV30; 7 bases line up with TRBD1. After removal of 5 bases from V and 5 bases from J, the junction contained 9 bases not matched to a gene. Germline loops: CDR1 GTSNPN, CDR2 SVGIG (reference sequence). This CDR3 spans 13 amino acids. In DNA, the CDR3 is TGTGCCTGGTCTTTACAGGGGAGCAACGAGCAGTACTTC. It is translated as CAWSLQGSNEQYF.